The rows below give T cell receptor beta chains drawn from one sample of a study of T cell repertoires in cytomegalovirus infection. No antigen has been assigned to these receptors. TCRdb used MiXCR to reprocess the reads, holding one entry per CDR3 protein. The repertoire holds 550,000 to 850,000 distinct CDR3 sequences, with around 30% as singletons. Specimen: cultured PBMCs, collected from culture after CMV antigen stimulation. These receptors all come from a human donor in good health (CMV status not recorded). Some clones in this sample may be carry-over from other donors' samples. The CDR3 runs from the conserved cysteine through the conserved F or W. The D gene is left open where the match is weak. Clone size is shown for a subset of rows, as once, few, many or a class of expanded clone.

clone size	D gene	J gene	V gene	CDR3 protein	CDR3 DNA
.	.	TRBJ2-1	TRBV6-1	CASSYTVGEQFF	TGTGCCAGCAGCTACACAGTAGGGGAACAGTTCTTC
many	.	TRBJ1-1	TRBV7-2	CASSLARLNTEAFF	TGTGCCAGCAGCTTAGCGAGACTGAACACTGAAGCTTTCTTT
few	TRBD1	TRBJ1-5	TRBV24-1	CATSDSGTGGTPQHF	TGTGCCACCAGTGACTCCGGGACAGGGGGGACCCCCCAGCATTTT
few	.	TRBJ2-7	TRBV28	CASSLTSFHSSYEQYF	TGTGCCAGCAGTTTGACCTCTTTCCACTCCTCCTACGAGCAGTACTTC
.	.	TRBJ2-5	TRBV11-2	CASSFSAQETQYF	TGTGCCAGCAGCTTCAGCGCTCAAGAGACCCAGTACTTC
few	TRBD1	TRBJ2-3	TRBV12-3/TRBV12-4	CASRRAGGNTDTQYF	TGTGCCAGCAGGAGAGCAGGGGGTAACACAGATACGCAGTATTTT
.	TRBD1	TRBJ2-3	TRBV7-4	CASSSGQSKDTQYF	TGTGCCAGCAGCTCGGGACAGAGTAAAGATACGCAGTATTTT
many	.	TRBJ2-7	TRBV7-2	CASSLRSGYEQYF	TGTGCCAGCAGCTTACGGTCGGGATACGAGCAGTACTTC
.	TRBD2	TRBJ2-1	TRBV19	CASSIWTSGRNEQFF	TGTGCCAGTAGTATCTGGACTAGCGGGAGGAATGAGCAGTTCTTC
.	.	TRBJ1-1	TRBV29-1	CTAEQNTEAFF	TGCACCGCGGAACAAAACACTGAAGCTTTCTTT
.	.	TRBJ2-3	TRBV6-1	CASSPRAAGPDTQYF	TGTGCCAGCAGTCCTCGGGCCGCCGGGCCAGATACGCAGTATTTT
few	TRBD1	TRBJ1-2	TRBV20-1	CSARDQISPGQGNYGYTF	TGCAGTGCTAGAGATCAAATCTCCCCGGGACAGGGTAACTATGGCTACACCTTC
.	TRBD2	TRBJ2-7	TRBV5-4	CASSAGLAGTWEQYF	TGTGCCAGCAGCGCCGGACTAGCGGGTACCTGGGAGCAGTACTTC
few	.	TRBJ1-1	TRBV2	CASKRNTEAFF	TGTGCCAGTAAAAGGAACACTGAAGCTTTCTTT
.	.	TRBJ1-3	TRBV7-2	CASSSGGTAGNTIYF	TGTGCCAGCAGCTCAGGCGGGACGGCTGGAAACACCATATATTTT
.	.	TRBJ2-3	TRBV10-3	CAIAMSTDTQYF	TGTGCCATAGCGATGTCCACAGATACGCAGTATTTT
few	.	TRBJ2-3	TRBV20-1	CSARDTSRSTDTQYF	TGCAGTGCTAGAGATACTAGCAGAAGCACAGATACGCAGTATTTT
.	.	TRBJ1-1	TRBV12-3/TRBV12-4	CASSNLDRQAFF	TGTGCCAGCAGCAACCTTGACAGACAAGCTTTCTTT
.	.	TRBJ2-2	TRBV3-1	CASSQAARRGKLFF	TGTGCCAGCAGCCAAGCCGCTCGAAGGGGGAAGCTGTTTTTT
few	.	TRBJ2-2	TRBV6-6	CASSNSQNSNTGELFF	TGTGCCAGCAGTAACAGCCAAAACTCGAACACCGGGGAGCTGTTTTTT
many	TRBD2	TRBJ2-1	TRBV7-2	CASSLSGRADVEQFF	TGTGCCAGCAGCTTGAGCGGGAGGGCCGACGTTGAGCAGTTCTTC
.	.	TRBJ2-7	TRBV7-9	CASSFRESSYEQYF	TGTGCCAGCAGCTTTAGGGAGAGCTCCTACGAGCAGTACTTC